Below are 21 T cell receptor beta chains sequenced from a single sample in a study of T-cell reconstitution after alpha-beta-depleted transplantation in children. A TCRbeta library incorporating unique molecular identifiers was prepared. TCRdb redid the calling of the PCR reads with MiXCR, one entry per CDR3 protein. The sample lists roughly 400,000 distinct CDR3 sequences, roughly 20% occurring once. The material was PBMCs from the stem cell graft donor, obtained from the stem cell graft. The receptors derive from a human donor who donated a stem cell graft to a child with acute myeloid leukemia.

This clonotype was seen only a few times. The gene calls are TRBV7-2 and TRBJ2-3; D is possibly TRBD2 (5 bases). CDR3 length: 14 amino acids. With 1 base removed from V and 6 bases from J, the gap between germline ends came to 11 bases. Germline CDR1 is SGHTA and CDR2 is FQGNSA. The CDR3 loop reads CASSLVASWDTQYF. The CDR3, as DNA: TGTGCCAGCAGCTTAGTTGCTAGCTGGGATACGCAGTATTTT.

The chain uses TRBV2 and TRBJ2-1; TRBD1 might be the D (6 bases). The germline gives CDR1 SNHLY, CDR2 FYNNEI. The CDR3 is 14 amino acids. Trimming took off 7 bases at V and 6 bases at J, with 16 bases between the two ends. Written as DNA, the CDR3 is TGTGCCAGCAAATCGGCAGGGGCCACCAATGAGCAGTTCTTC. Translated, it gives CASKSAGATNEQFF.

A few counts support this clonotype. The chain uses TRBV7-2 and TRBJ2-3; the D gene is possibly TRBD2 (5 bases). The germline gives CDR1 SGHTA, CDR2 FQGNSA. This CDR3 region has 11 residues. V was clipped by 2 bases and J by 9 bases, with 6 bases between them. CDR3 nucleotides: TGTGCCAGCAGCTTATCGGGAACGCAGTATTTT. Residues: CASSLSGTQYF.

CDR3 bases: TGTGCCAGCAGTTACCACCGGGAGCAGACAGTGGGCAAGGGGACCCAGTACTTC. Protein product: CASSYHREQTVGKGTQYF. The V and J genes are TRBV6-5 and TRBJ2-5; possible D gene TRBD2, 6 bases. The CDR3 covers 18 residues. Germline V gives CDR1 MNHEY, CDR2 SVGAGI. The V gene lost 2 bases and the J gene lost 7 bases, with 26 bases spanning the gap.

The chain has TRBV6-1 and TRBJ1-5, with D possibly being TRBD1 (5 bases). V lost 4 bases and J lost 3, with 13 bases in between. Per germline, CDR1 MNHNS and CDR2 SASEGT. The CDR3 runs 15 residues. The CDR3 nucleotides read TGTGCCAGCAGTGGGGGGGTTAGGAACAATCAGCCCCAGCATTTT. It is translated as CASSGGVRNNQPQHF.

The chain has TRBV4-1 and TRBJ1-2; 7 positions match TRBD1. This CDR3 has 15 amino acids. V shed 0 bases and J 2 bases; nucleotides not matched to a gene: 3. CDR1 and CDR2 from the germline V gene are MGHRA and YSYEKL. This CDR3 is CASSQELQGNYGYTF. CDR3 coding DNA: TGCGCCAGCAGCCAAGAATTACAGGGGAACTATGGCTACACCTTC.

The V gene is TRBV10-3, the J gene TRBJ2-3; tentative D call: TRBD2 (5 bases). Deletions cut 3 bases from V and 0 bases from J, with 13 bases between. Germline CDR1 and CDR2: ENHRY and SYGVKD. CDR3 length equals 16 residues. CDR3 loop: CAISDLEGASTDTQYF. In nucleotides, the CDR3 is TGTGCCATCAGTGATTTAGAGGGCGCTAGCACAGATACGCAGTATTTT.

The table lists this clonotype with a few counts. V is TRBV7-3 and J is TRBJ2-5, with no clear D. Germline V gene lookup returns CDR1 SGHTA and CDR2 FQGTGA. The CDR3 has 15 amino acids. V was pared by 0 bases and J by 1 base, with 9 bases between. CDR3 sequence: CASSLTHHSQETQYF. The CDR3 DNA reads as TGTGCCAGCAGCTTAACGCATCACAGCCAAGAGACCCAGTACTTC.

V gene TRBV25-1 combines with J gene TRBJ2-7; D is uncertain. V was clipped by 0 bases and J by 0 bases, with 9 bases between them. CDR1 MGHDK and CDR2 SYGVNS come from the germline V gene. The CDR3 covers 15 residues. The CDR3 spells CASSEYPHSSYEQYF. The DNA for the CDR3 is TGTGCCAGCAGTGAATACCCCCACAGCTCCTACGAGCAGTACTTC.

The chain joins TRBV12-3 or TRBV12-4 to TRBJ2-7; unclear D gene. The CDR3 is 14 residues long. V was clipped by 3 bases and J by 2 bases, with 11 bases between them. The CDR3 nucleotides read TGTGCCAGCAGTTTCGCGGACCGTCCCTACGAGCAGTACTTC. Amino acid sequence: CASSFADRPYEQYF.

This clonotype was seen a handful of times. The chain uses TRBV7-9 and TRBJ1-1, with D possibly TRBD1 on 5 matching bases. Germline lookup yields CDR1 SEHNR and CDR2 FQNEAQ (reference sequence). V was pared by 5 bases and J by 1 base, with 14 bases between. The CDR3 runs to 15 residues. CDR3: CASSPSGPPNTEAFF. The CDR3 DNA follows: TGTGCCAGCAGCCCATCGGGGCCGCCGAACACTGAAGCTTTCTTT.

The chain has TRBV27 and TRBJ1-1, with D unresolved. Trimming left V 0 bases short and J 0 bases short, with 5 bases between. The CDR3 runs to 14 residues. Germline CDR1 is MNHEY and CDR2 is SMNVEV (reference sequence). The CDR3 coding sequence is TGTGCCAGCAGTTTATCCCATCTGAACACTGAAGCTTTCTTT. This translates into CASSLSHLNTEAFF.

The gene calls are TRBV28 and TRBJ1-6; D possibly corresponds to TRBD1 (5 bases). The CDR3 has 13 amino acids. V shed 7 bases and J shed 4 bases, with 8 bases lying between them. CDR1 and CDR2 (germline): MDHEN, SYDVKM. CDR3 DNA: TGTGCCAGCACGGGGCCTTATAATTCACCCCTCCACTTT. Translating it yields CASTGPYNSPLHF.

V and J are TRBV29-1 and TRBJ2-1; TRBD2 aligns across 7 bases. This CDR3 spans 15 amino acids. The V gene end was trimmed by 1 base and the J gene end by 8 bases; junction bases not matched to a gene: 11. From germline, CDR1 is SQVTM and CDR2 ANQGSEA. For the CDR3, the DNA is TGCAGCGTTGAAGGTGGACTAGAGTTCGGCGATGAGCAGTTCTTC. It specifies CSVEGGLEFGDEQFF.

This sequence joins TRBV12-3 or TRBV12-4 and TRBJ2-1; D not resolved. The V gene lost 6 bases and the J gene lost 6 bases, with 15 bases spanning the gap. The CDR3 is 14 amino acids. CDR3 protein: CASSYHGFLNEQFF. The CDR3 nucleotides are TGTGCCAGCAGCTACCACGGGTTTCTCAATGAGCAGTTCTTC.

The table lists this clonotype with a few counts. This chain uses TRBV20-1 with TRBJ2-3; 9 bases are shared with TRBD2. V lost 6 bases to trimming and J lost 2 bases; unmatched junction nucleotides: 18. This CDR3 contains 18 residues. The germline CDR1 and CDR2 sequences are DFQATT and SNEGSKA (reference sequence). The CDR3: CSATDATSGTTSTDTQYF. CDR3 nucleotide sequence: TGCAGTGCGACCGACGCGACTAGCGGCACTACTTCCACAGATACGCAGTATTTT.

V and J are TRBV20-1 and TRBJ2-7; weak D call: TRBD1 (7 bases). CDR1 DFQATT and CDR2 SNEGSKA come from the germline V gene (reference sequence). This CDR3 has 14 residues. Trimming pared 2 bases from V and 4 bases from J, leaving 15 bases between. CDR3 nucleotide sequence: TGCAGTGCTAGACCCCCAGGGGGGTGGTACGAGCAGTACTTC. Residues: CSARPPGGWYEQYF.

In its sample, this clonotype was seen many times. This chain links TRBV20-1 with TRBJ2-5; no firm D call. The V gene lost 6 bases and the J gene lost 2 bases, with 16 bases spanning the gap. The CDR3 has 14 amino acids. Per the germline V gene, CDR1 is DFQATT and CDR2 is SNEGSKA (reference sequence). The CDR3, as DNA: TGCAGTGCCCCCCGGGTAGACCTACAAGAGACCCAGTACTTC. Protein sequence: CSAPRVDLQETQYF.

This clonotype was picked up a small number of times. The rearrangement links TRBV27 to TRBJ2-7; D perhaps matches TRBD1 (5 bases). CDR1 and CDR2 from the germline V gene are MNHEY and SMNVEV (reference sequence). The CDR3 has 13 residues. V lost 2 bases, J lost 4 bases, and 9 bases lay in between. CDR3 region: CASSLMTAYEQYF. Here the CDR3 DNA reads TGTGCCAGCAGTTTAATGACAGCATACGAGCAGTACTTC.

The chain links TRBV7-9 to TRBJ2-4; D is unclear. The CDR3 extends over 15 amino acids. V was cut by 0 bases and J by 0 bases, with 6 bases left in between. From germline, CDR1 is SEHNR and CDR2 FQNEAQ (reference sequence). CDR3 sequence reads: CASSLASLAKNIQYF. CDR3 sequence (DNA): TGTGCCAGCAGCTTAGCCAGCTTAGCCAAAAACATTCAGTACTTC.

This clonotype was picked up a small number of times. The V and J genes are TRBV20-1 and TRBJ1-2; tentatively, D is TRBD1 (5 bases). Between the trimmed V and J ends, which lost 4 bases and 6 bases, there was a span of 12 bases. Germline CDR1 DFQATT, CDR2 SNEGSKA (reference sequence). CDR3 size: 12 residues. The CDR3 DNA reads TGCAGTGCTAAAGGGGAATGGGATGGCTACACCTTC. This sequence encodes CSAKGEWDGYTF.